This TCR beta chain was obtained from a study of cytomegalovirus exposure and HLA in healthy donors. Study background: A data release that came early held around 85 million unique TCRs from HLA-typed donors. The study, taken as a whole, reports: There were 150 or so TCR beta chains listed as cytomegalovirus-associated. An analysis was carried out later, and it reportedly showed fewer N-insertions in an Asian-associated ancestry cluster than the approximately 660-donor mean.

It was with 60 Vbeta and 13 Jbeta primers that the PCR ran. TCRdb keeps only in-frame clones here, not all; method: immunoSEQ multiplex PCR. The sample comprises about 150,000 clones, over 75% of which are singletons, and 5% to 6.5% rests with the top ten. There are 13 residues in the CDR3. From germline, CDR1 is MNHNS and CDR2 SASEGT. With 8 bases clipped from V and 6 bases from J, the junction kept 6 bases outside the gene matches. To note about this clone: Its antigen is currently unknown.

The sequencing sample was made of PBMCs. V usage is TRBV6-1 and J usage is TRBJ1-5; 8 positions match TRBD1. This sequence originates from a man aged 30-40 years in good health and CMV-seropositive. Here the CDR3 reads CASQDREAQPQHF. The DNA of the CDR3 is TGTGCCAGCCAGGACAGGGAAGCTCAGCCCCAGCATTTT.